This T cell receptor beta chain was documented in a study of Ad26.COV2.S vaccination and SARS-CoV-2 variants. Study-level results: Breadth and depth estimates from TCRs may understate total T cell responses. Vaccinees displayed broader spike-specific TCR repertoires than placebo recipients. Recipients of vaccine and of placebo showed similar breadth of their non-spike TCR repertoires. A substantial breadth of spike-specific CD8+ and CD4+ T cell responses after vaccination has been reported.

Note on this clone: The antigen is undetermined.

Stated treatment: about 20 received Ad26.COV2.S at low or high dose, single or two shots; about 5 received placebo; per-sample allocation not given. Repertoires come from day 63 after the first vaccine or placebo injection. Sequenced by immunoSEQ multiplex PCR; TCRdb stores in-frame clones only, minus some. This sample has 350,000 to 400,000 clones; around 85% occur once, and the top ten carry 3% to 3.5%. Sample: peripheral blood, taken in a trial of Ad26.COV2.S vaccine versus placebo. This clonotype was obtained from a person aged 18-65 years who received the Ad26.COV2.S COVID-19 vaccine or a placebo.

The DNA of the CDR3 is TGCGCCAGCAGTGAGTCGAAGGGTCTAGCGGGGCTCTTCACAGATACGCAGTATTTT. Protein sequence: CASSESKGLAGLFTDTQYF. The V and J genes are TRBV10-2 and TRBJ2-3; 9 bases line up with TRBD2. In germline, CDR1 is WSHSY, CDR2 SAAADI. The CDR3 covers 19 residues. The V and J ends lost 0 bases and 2 bases, in that order; junction bases with no gene match: 12.